This T cell receptor beta chain derives from a study of breast tumors, draining lymph nodes, adjacent tissues. The lymph nodes were axillary draining lymph nodes from breast cancer patients. CDR3 length: 18 amino acids. Trimming removed 2 bases from V and 0 bases from J, with 17 bases in between. CDR1 SGHTA and CDR2 FQGNSA come from the germline V gene. TCRdb called the multiplex PCR reads again in MiXCR, with one record for every CDR3 protein. The sample lists over 130,000 distinct CDR3 sequences, 30% to 35% seen once, with around 2.3% in the top ten. The V gene is TRBV7-2, the J gene TRBJ2-4; D not certain. Sequencing was carried out using axillary lymph node tissue. This TCR was recovered from a female donor with breast cancer. Some clones in this sample may be carry-over from other donors' samples. Here the CDR3 DNA reads TGTGCCAGCAGCTTAAACCCTGCCAGTCCCGTAGCCAAAAACATTCAGTACTTC. The encoded protein is CASSLNPASPVAKNIQYF.